This TCR beta chain derives from a study of blood T cells in healthy people across ages. This clonotype was seen a handful of times. Trimming took 0 bases from V and 0 from J, leaving 17 bases between them. The CDR3 consists of 17 residues. Germline CDR1 and CDR2: DFQATT and SNEGSKA (reference sequence). Donor samples were obtained from healthy Caucasian individuals from Russia, aged about 6 to 95. It was with a sample-barcoded 5' primer and a J-beta primer mix that a second PCR of roughly 7 to 12 cycles was run. Each sample yielded at least 2.5 million CDR3-containing paired-end reads. MiXCR was run by TCRdb on the 5' RACE reads, yielding one entry per CDR3 protein. The repertoire consists of around 1,500,000 distinct CDR3 sequences, with under 30% occurring once and the leading ten covering 6.5% to 8.5%.

The chain combines TRBV20-1 with TRBJ1-1; the D is unclear. The clonotype was recovered from a woman in her thirties in good health. Sequencing was done on a sample of blood. The CDR3 DNA sequence: TGCAGTGCTAGAGATCTCCGGGGAGTAGGCATGAACACTGAAGCTTTCTTT. It is translated as CSARDLRGVGMNTEAFF.